The subject of this entry is one T cell receptor beta chain. These data originate in a study of sequential checkpoint blockade in melanoma. Trimming removed 0 bases from V and 6 bases from J, with 11 bases in between. The CDR3 length is 15 residues. The germline CDR1 and CDR2 sequences are LGHNA and YSLEER. The treatment here: randomized to nivolumab then ipilimumab (arm A) or the reverse (arm B). PBMC sorting kept live CD3+CD8+ cells without CD19 or CD56. TCRdb's copy holds only in-frame clones and misses some; the assay was immunoSEQ multiplex PCR. The data show about 18,000 clones, roughly 70% seen once.

Sample: CD8+ T cells sorted from blood (inferred from file names), taken from a patient given nivolumab and ipilimumab in sequence. The chain recombines TRBV4-3 with TRBJ1-4; D possibly corresponds to TRBD1 (5 bases). This clonotype originated in a human donor with melanoma. The DNA for the CDR3 is TGCGCCAGCAGCCAAGATCGGGGGAAGGATGAAAAACTGTTTTTT. Its protein product is CASSQDRGKDEKLFF.